This T cell receptor (beta chain) was captured in a study of TIL therapy for anti-PD-1-resistant metastatic lung cancer (dated by TCRdb to 2020 to 2023). At the level of the whole study: Tumors were harvested before any PD-1/PD-L1 blockade; patients then received nivolumab, and those progressing received lymphodepletion, expanded TIL infusion and IL-2. A median non-synonymous tumor mutation burden of about 1.6 mutations per megabase was determined across the cohort by whole-exome sequencing. Enrolled patients had a median age of around 51 years (range about 38-85) and a median tumor PD-L1 proportion score of less than 7.5%. Most of the cohort had lung adenocarcinoma, including a handful of EGFR-mutant tumors and two ALK-rearranged tumors, and half of the patients were either current or former smokers. Tumor and peripheral blood T cell receptor beta sequencing was used to track clonotypes across tumor, expanded TIL product and serial blood samples.

Points the paper makes about the study in general: Because the cohort was highly selected, with more treatment-naive, never-smoker and oncogene-addicted patients than is typical, generalizability is limited. The baseline peripheral repertoire was partially replaced by infused TIL clonotypes, which then decayed over months, and no apparent association between persistence and response was found. The study protocol defined all tumor marker inferences as exploratory.

V loses 0 bases, J loses 3 bases, and the germline ends lie 15 bases apart. The CDR3 spans 17 residues, from the cysteine through the phenylalanine. This entry keeps only the CDR3 DNA: 51 bases, framed from base 1. From the germline V gene, CDR1 is KGHSH and CDR2 is LQKENI. Using bias-controlled multiplex PCR with the immunoSEQ v3 hsTCRB kit, the TCR beta CDR3 regions were amplified from genomic DNA. The TCR libraries were sequenced on an Illumina NextSeq 500 to approximately 1.8 million read pairs for survey level or roughly 4.5-6 million read pairs for deep level. Per the authors' processing: The immunoSEQ Analyzer software assigned V, D and J genes, filtered out non-productive sequences, and reported clonality. Repertoires of infused TIL and blood were compared using productive Simpson clonality and the Morisita overlap index of productive TRB rearrangements. Absolute clonotype counts in blood were estimated as lymphocyte count times CD3+ fraction times the clone's productive frequency. The immuneACCESS repertoire file appears here via TCRdb, limited to in-frame rearrangements. These files lack a portion of the clones; in checked studies, under half of the deficit traces to unresolved V genes, and the cause of the others is not known. V, J and clone size were drawn from that table, and D and trimming were deduced from the DNA. In this sample the table shows under 65,000 clones, approximately 75% of which occur a single time. The ten largest clones represent less than 3% of the sample.

This clone was detected a few times. No antigen is known for it. The record has no base qualities; no much larger clone is one base away. In the paper's terms, the time point label means: pre-treatment sample, taken before nivolumab and TIL therapy. A phase I trial run at two centers enrolled adults with stage 4 NSCLC between October 2017 and 2020. The samples were drawn from an open-label, single-arm phase I trial testing tumor-infiltrating lymphocyte therapy combined with nivolumab in advanced non-small cell lung cancer. Blood mononuclear cells from EDTA tubes were separated on a Ficoll gradient and snap-frozen as pellets, and DNA was extracted from the cells using a Qiagen mini-prep kit.

This clonotype was obtained from a person aged 25 to 85 with non-small cell lung cancer. This specimen was blood, taken at baseline. The chain links TRBV18 with TRBJ2-4, with the D segment identity uncertain. The DNA is TGTGCCAGCTCACCACCTCTGAAAGTTATGGTCAAAAACATTCAGTACTTC. Its coded protein is CASSPPLKVMVKNIQYF.